This entry features one TCR beta chain sequence. What it binds is not known. Using immunoSEQ multiplex PCR, the repertoire was profiled, and TCRdb retains in-frame clones only, with some absent. This table holds about 820,000 clones, about 92% found once. From germline, CDR1 is MNHNS and CDR2 SASEGT. The CDR3 loop spans 15 amino acids. V lost 5 bases and J lost 6, with 17 bases in between. These data belong to a study of shared clonotypes between healthy human individuals. About the study: Aged between 18 and 49, the donors were a couple of women and a few men.

Naive CD8 isolation took CD45RO-negative cells positively selected for CCR7 and excluded terminally differentiated effector memory CD45RA+ cells. Notes on the study in general: Among non-shared clonotypes, generation probabilities were lower than among those shared by all four donors.

The TCR originated in a man aged 30 to 39 in good health. The V and J genes are TRBV6-1 and TRBJ1-5; perhaps TRBD1 as D (5 bases). The specimen was naive CD8+ T cells sorted from blood. Here the CDR3 reads CASSLDTRVSQPQHF. The CDR3 DNA sequence: TGTGCCAGCAGTTTGGACACGAGAGTGAGTCAGCCCCAGCATTTT.